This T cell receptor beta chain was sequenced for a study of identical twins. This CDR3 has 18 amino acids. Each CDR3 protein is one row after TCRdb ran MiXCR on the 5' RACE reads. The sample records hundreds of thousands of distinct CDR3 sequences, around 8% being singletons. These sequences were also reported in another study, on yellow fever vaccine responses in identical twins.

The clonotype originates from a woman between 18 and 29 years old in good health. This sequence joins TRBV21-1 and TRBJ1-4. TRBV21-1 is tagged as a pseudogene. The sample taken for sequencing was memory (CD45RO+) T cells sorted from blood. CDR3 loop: CASSKQGPGPHALEKLFF. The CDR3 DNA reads TGTGCCAGCAGCAAACAGGGTCCAGGGCCGCATGCTTTGGAAAAACTGTTTTTT.